This T cell receptor (beta chain) came from a study of T cell responses to AZD1222 COVID-19 vaccine. This table comes from immunoSEQ multiplex PCR, and its TCRdb copy is limited to in-frame clones, with some not included. This sample yields some 120,000 clones, of which approximately 85% are seen a single time; just under 4.5% belongs to the top ten. The CDR3 runs 16 residues. V gave up 0 bases and J gave up 2 bases, with 12 bases separating them. The V gene's germline CDR1 is SGHTA and CDR2 FQGNSA. This clone came up once. This rearrangement joins TRBV7-2 to TRBJ2-3; possible D gene TRBD2, 6 bases. Sequencing used peripheral blood, obtained 28 days after the second AZD1222 dose. The clonotype originates from an adult who received the AZD1222 COVID-19 vaccine. DNA for the CDR3: TGTGCCAGCAGCTTAGCGGGCGGGGCGAACACAGATACGCAGTATTTT. Residues: CASSLAGGANTDTQYF.